A single sample gave rise to the 27 T cell receptor beta chains below, sequenced in a study of CD8+ T cells in alopecia areata. cDNA serving as the sequencing template came from extracted, reverse transcribed RNA. Method: immunoSEQ multiplex PCR; TCRdb's copy keeps in-frame clones and lacks some. Of about 110,000 clones listed, around 50% are singletons. The treatment here: oral pan-JAK inhibitor, 5-10 mg twice daily. The sample was CD8+ T cells sorted from blood, taken at week 24, from a patient treated with tofacitinib. The receptors were gathered from a human donor with alopecia areata.

This clone has only one observation. This chain joins TRBV2 and TRBJ2-5; either TRBD1 or TRBD2 may supply D (5 bases each). The germline V gene encodes CDR1 SNHLY and CDR2 FYNNEI. The V and J ends lost 5 bases and 4 bases respectively, with 23 bases between them. There are 17 residues in the CDR3. CDR3 DNA sequence: TGTGCCAGCAGTATCGGGTGGGAGACAGACGCCAGAGAGACCCAGTACTTC. It is translated as CASSIGWETDARETQYF.

This clone has a single count. The V call is TRBV12-5, the J call TRBJ2-7; no clear D. The CDR3 consists of 12 residues. Germline lookup yields CDR1 LGHNT and CDR2 FRNRAP. V gave up 2 bases and J gave up 5 bases, with 7 bases separating them. CDR3 sequence (DNA): TGTGCTAGTGGTTTGAGTAGGGACGAGCAGTACTTC. Translation gives CASGLSRDEQYF.

The chain carries TRBV6-5 and TRBJ2-1; D unclear. Germline V gene data show CDR1 as MNHEY and CDR2 as SVGAGI. The V end was cut by 2 bases, the J end by 9 bases, with 8 bases between. The CDR3 spans 12 residues. The CDR3 bases are TGTGCCAGCAGTTACGCCCATGGTGAGCAGTTCTTC. It codes for CASSYAHGEQFF.

The V gene is TRBV15, the J gene TRBJ2-7; TRBD2 agrees at 7 bases. The germline V gene encodes CDR1 LNHNV and CDR2 YYDKDF (reference sequence). Germline trimming cut 1 base from V and 7 bases from J; bases unmatched to any gene: 13. This CDR3 contains 16 residues. DNA of the CDR3: TGTGCCACCAGCAGAGGCCCCGGCGGACTAGGAATAGAGCAGTACTTC. This gives the protein CATSRGPGGLGIEQYF. Full variable domain (outside the CDR3, taken from reference TRBV15 and TRBJ2-7): DAMVIQNPRYQVTQFGKPVTLSCSQTLNHNVMYWYQQKSSQAPKLLFHYYDKDFNNEADTPDNFQSRRPNTSFCFLDIRSPGLGDTAMYLCATSRGPGGLGIEQYFGPGTRLTVT.

The chain carries TRBV5-6 and TRBJ2-1; TRBD1 matches at 10 bases. The J segment lost 8 bases and the V segment lost 4 bases, leaving 9 bases of the junction unmatched. Looked up from germline, CDR1 is SGHDT and CDR2 is YYEEEE. CDR3 length equals 15 residues. CDR3 nucleotide sequence: TGTGCCAGCAGCCCCGGACAGGGGGATTCGGATGAGCAGTTCTTC. As protein: CASSPGQGDSDEQFF.

As concerns this clone: The same CDR3 is also encoded by other DNA sequences in this sample. V gene TRBV29-1 combines with J gene TRBJ2-1; D remains ambiguous. Looked up from germline, CDR1 is SQVTM and CDR2 is ANQGSEA. Trimming shortened V by 1 base and J by 9 bases, and 4 bases separated the two germline ends. The CDR3 has 10 amino acids. The CDR3 region is CSVEATEQFF. In DNA, the CDR3 is TGCAGCGTTGAAGCTACTGAGCAGTTCTTC.

The chain couples TRBV29-1 to TRBJ2-7, with 16 bases lining up with TRBD2. Per germline, CDR1 SQVTM and CDR2 ANQGSEA. The CDR3 loop spans 16 amino acids. V trimming: 6 bases; J trimming: 1 base; junction bases outside the gene matches: 6. This chain's CDR3 is CSVDGTSGGESYEQYF. In nucleotides, the CDR3 is TGCAGCGTGGATGGGACTAGCGGGGGGGAGTCCTACGAGCAGTACTTC.

The chain recombines TRBV30 with TRBJ1-1; TRBD1 matches 8 bases. This CDR3 is built from 15 residues. With 3 bases clipped from V and 5 bases from J, the junction kept 11 bases outside the gene matches. Germline assignment: CDR1 GTSNPN and CDR2 SVGIG (reference sequence). CDR3 coding DNA: TGTGCCTGGAGGCCAGACGGGACAGGCGGGACTGAAGCTTTCTTT. Its protein product is CAWRPDGTGGTEAFF.

The rearrangement links TRBV19 to TRBJ2-3; D is uncertain. The CDR3 is 14 amino acids. V lost 2 bases to trimming and J lost 5 bases, with 11 bases between them. In germline, CDR1 is LNHDA, CDR2 SQIVND (reference sequence). The CDR3 sequence: CASSISAGRDTQYF. In nucleotides, the CDR3 is TGTGCCAGTAGTATATCAGCCGGACGAGATACGCAGTATTTT.

A few counts support this clone. The J gene is TRBJ1-2, the V gene TRBV7-2; 10 bases are shared with TRBD1. Germline-derived CDR1 and CDR2 are SGHTA and FQGNSA. CDR3 size: 15 residues. V dropped 5 bases and J dropped 4; count of bases not matched to a gene: 7. DNA of the CDR3: TGTGCCAGCAGCCCCAGCGGGACAGGGGTCTATGGCTACACCTTC. Translated, it gives CASSPSGTGVYGYTF.

This rearrangement joins TRBV27 to TRBJ2-7; the match to TRBD1 covers 8 bases. Trimming at V came to 5 bases and at J to 0 bases, leaving 9 bases not matched to a gene. The V gene's germline CDR1 is MNHEY and CDR2 SMNVEV (reference sequence). There are 16 residues in the CDR3. The CDR3 DNA reads TGTGCCAGCAGTCCTTCGGCGGGACAGGACTCCTACGAGCAGTACTTC. Amino acids: CASSPSAGQDSYEQYF.

This clone was seen a handful of times. The genes are TRBV9 and TRBJ2-1; 8 bases fit TRBD1. Trimming at V came to 5 bases and at J to 8 bases, leaving 6 bases not matched to a gene. The germline gives CDR1 SGDLS, CDR2 YYNGEE. The CDR3 has 13 amino acids. The DNA of the CDR3 is TGTGCCAGCAGTCTGGGACAGGTTGATGAGCAGTTCTTC. It encodes CASSLGQVDEQFF. Together with reference TRBV9 and TRBJ2-1, the CDR3 gives the full variable domain: DSGVTQTPKHLITATGQRVTLRCSPRSGDLSVYWYQQSLDQGLQFLIQYYNGEERAKGNILERFSAQQFPDLHSELNLSSLELGDSALYFCASSLGQVDEQFFGPGTRLTVL.

This clone rates as large. The chain uses TRBV10-3 and TRBJ2-5; the match to TRBD1 covers 10 bases. Per germline, CDR1 ENHRY and CDR2 SYGVKD. J lost 5 bases, V lost 10 bases, and 10 bases had no gene match. This CDR3 is built from 14 residues. The CDR3 here is CATTGTGEVETQYF. The CDR3 DNA follows: TGTGCCACAACGGGGACAGGGGAGGTGGAGACCCAGTACTTC.

This clone has more than one count but fewer than ten. V gene TRBV19 combines with J gene TRBJ1-1, with 7 positions matching TRBD1. CDR1 LNHDA and CDR2 SQIVND come from the germline V gene (reference sequence). CDR3 length: 16 amino acids. The V segment lost 3 bases and the J segment 1 base; nucleotides outside the gene matches: 8. This CDR3 is CASSIPSTGTNTEAFF. CDR3 sequence (DNA): TGTGCCAGTAGTATCCCCTCGACAGGGACGAACACTGAAGCTTTCTTT.

The V call is TRBV27, the J call TRBJ2-2; 9 bases are a match to TRBD1. V shed 0 bases, J shed 5 bases, and the junction held 7 bases outside the gene matches. Germline V gives CDR1 MNHEY, CDR2 SMNVEV (reference sequence). CDR3 length: 17 amino acids. The CDR3 sequence is CASSLSPGTGLTGELFF. CDR3 bases: TGTGCCAGCAGTTTATCGCCCGGGACAGGGTTGACCGGGGAGCTGTTTTTT.

The V call is TRBV9, the J call TRBJ2-3; D unclear. V was trimmed by 0 bases and J by 1 base, leaving 12 bases between them. The CDR3 runs 16 residues. The germline V gene encodes CDR1 SGDLS and CDR2 YYNGEE. DNA of the CDR3: TGTGCCAGCAGCGTAGCTACGGCAGGTCGCACAGATACGCAGTATTTT. Translating gives CASSVATAGRTDTQYF.

The sample holds a few counts of this clone. This chain links TRBV7-9 with TRBJ2-6; 9 bases map to TRBD2. This CDR3 is 15 amino acids long. Trimming took 5 bases from V and 4 from J; bases not matched to a gene: 3. Germline V gene data show CDR1 as SEHNR and CDR2 as FQNEAQ (reference sequence). DNA for the CDR3: TGTGCCAGCAGCAGCGGGGGGCCGGGGGCCAACGTCCTGACTTTC. Its translation: CASSSGGPGANVLTF.

The chain couples TRBV4-2 to TRBJ1-1, with D possibly matching TRBD1 (5 bases). The CDR3 extends over 14 amino acids. The V end lost 0 bases, the J end lost 3 bases, and 8 bases lay between the germline ends. CDR1 is LGHNA, CDR2 YNFKEQ, per germline. The CDR3 nucleotides are TGTGCCAGCAGCCAAGATTGGGGGTACACTGAAGCTTTCTTT. This gives the protein CASSQDWGYTEAFF.

V gene TRBV29-1 combines with J gene TRBJ1-4, with D maybe TRBD1 (6 bases). Trimming took off 7 bases at V and 5 bases at J, with 11 bases between the two ends. The CDR3 spans 12 residues. CDR1 is SQVTM and CDR2 is ANQGSEA in the germline V gene. This chain's CDR3 is CSAQGGNEKLFF. CDR3 coding DNA: TGCAGCGCCCAAGGGGGGAATGAAAAACTGTTTTTT.

The rearrangement links TRBV27 to TRBJ2-7; D uncertain. The germline CDR1 and CDR2 sequences are MNHEY and SMNVEV (reference sequence). This CDR3 region has 15 residues. The ends were cut back, 4 bases at V and 1 base at J, with 14 bases in the middle. CDR3 residues: CASSYGSGHSYEQYF. CDR3 DNA: TGTGCCAGCAGTTATGGCTCGGGCCATTCCTACGAGCAGTACTTC.

The CDR3 sequence is CATNQGTHSNQPQHF. CDR3 coding DNA: TGTGCCACAAATCAGGGAACCCATAGCAATCAGCCCCAGCATTTT. The gene calls are TRBV15 and TRBJ1-5; tentatively, D is TRBD1 (5 bases). The CDR3 is 15 residues long. Germline V CDR1 and CDR2: LNHNV, YYDKDF (reference sequence). V gave up 9 bases and J gave up 0 bases, with 15 bases separating them.

The chain links TRBV29-1 to TRBJ1-1; D ambiguous. Trimming removed 7 bases from V and 2 bases from J, with 11 bases in between. The CDR3 runs 12 residues. Per germline, CDR1 SQVTM and CDR2 ANQGSEA. The CDR3 reads CSAQFINTEAFF. CDR3 coding DNA: TGCAGCGCACAGTTCATAAACACTGAAGCTTTCTTT.

This clone was seen a handful of times. This rearrangement joins TRBV18 to TRBJ1-5; D unclear. The germline V gene encodes CDR1 KGHSH and CDR2 LQKENI. Between the trimmed V and J ends, which lost 5 bases and 0 bases, there was a span of 11 bases. The CDR3 totals 15 residues. CDR3 nucleotides: TGTGCCAGCTCAGACCGGGATAATAGCAATCAGCCCCAGCATTTT. This translates into CASSDRDNSNQPQHF.

V is TRBV6-1 and J is TRBJ1-1; no clear D gene. Germline V gives CDR1 MNHNS, CDR2 SASEGT. V shed 1 base and J shed 10 bases, with 13 bases lying between them. The CDR3 runs to 13 residues. The CDR3 here is CASSEVGPWGAFF. CDR3 nucleotides: TGTGCCAGCAGTGAAGTTGGGCCCTGGGGAGCTTTCTTT.

The gene calls are TRBV5-1 and TRBJ1-5; D is unresolved. V lost 1 base to trimming and J lost 4 bases, with 6 bases between them. This CDR3 comprises 13 residues. CDR1 and CDR2 (germline): SGHRS, YFSETQ. The CDR3 bases are TGCGCCAGCAGCTTGATGGGGAATCAGCCCCAGCATTTT. As protein: CASSLMGNQPQHF.

The chain joins TRBV7-8 to TRBJ2-1; TRBD1 or TRBD2 may be the D gene (5 bases each). The CDR3 sequence is 12 residues long. Germline V CDR1 and CDR2: SGHVS, FQNEAQ. The V and J ends lost 7 bases and 8 bases respectively, with 12 bases between them. This CDR3 is CASTRDADEQFF. In DNA form, the CDR3 reads TGTGCCAGCACCCGGGACGCCGATGAGCAGTTCTTC.

J is TRBJ1-1 and V is TRBV6-5; maybe TRBD1 (5 bases). CDR1 and CDR2 from the germline V gene are MNHEY and SVGAGI. The CDR3 has 14 amino acids. Trimming took off 2 bases at V and 4 bases at J, with 11 bases between the two ends. The CDR3 region is CASSYQEGSTEAFF. CDR3 DNA sequence: TGTGCCAGCAGTTACCAGGAGGGGAGCACTGAAGCTTTCTTT.